This entry lists 7 T cell receptor beta chains sequenced from one sample in a study of breast tumors, draining lymph nodes, adjacent tissues. TCRdb redid the calling of the multiplex PCR reads with MiXCR, one entry per CDR3 protein. Of around 230,000 distinct CDR3 sequences in the sample, about a third were seen once. Axillary draining lymph nodes of breast cancer patients supplied the node samples. Input material: axillary lymph node tissue. The source is a female donor with breast cancer. Some clones in this sample may be carry-over from other donors' samples.

Comments on this clonotype: An end of the junction differs from the germline gene, which may be a read error. The chain uses TRBV6-9 and TRBJ2-7; the D gene is possibly TRBD2 (5 bases). Looked up from germline, CDR1 is MNHGY and CDR2 is SVAAGI. CDR3 length: 11 residues. The CDR3 loop is CATCSADEQYF. CDR3 bases: TGCGCCACCTGTAGCGCCGACGAGCAGTACTTC.

This clonotype was observed at least ten times. This rearrangement joins TRBV19 to TRBJ1-2; the match to TRBD1 covers 7 bases. J gave up 2 bases and V 8 bases, and 8 bases lay outside the gene matches. Germline V CDR1 and CDR2: LNHDA, SQIVND (reference sequence). The CDR3 spans 14 residues. In DNA form, the CDR3 reads TGTGCCAGTTCCACCGGGGACAGCAACTATGGCTACACCTTC. This sequence encodes CASSTGDSNYGYTF.

This clonotype was detected ten times or more. The chain uses TRBV30 and TRBJ1-2; perhaps TRBD1 as D (6 bases). The germline V and J ends were trimmed by 2 bases and 4 bases, with 17 bases remaining between them. Germline V CDR1 and CDR2: GTSNPN, SVGIG (reference sequence). The CDR3 has 15 amino acids. The CDR3 loop reads CAWSPMTGVFYGYTF. CDR3 nucleotides: TGTGCCTGGAGTCCAATGACAGGTGTTTTCTATGGCTACACCTTC.

In this sample, this clonotype turned up many times. The genes are TRBV12-3 or TRBV12-4 and TRBJ2-1, with D perhaps TRBD2 (5 bases). V was pared by 2 bases and J by 7 bases, with 15 bases between. The CDR3 runs to 15 residues. Here the CDR3 reads CASSLRLARWNEQFF. CDR3 DNA: TGTGCCAGCAGTTTAAGGCTAGCTCGCTGGAATGAGCAGTTCTTC.

This clonotype was counted many times. The rearrangement uses TRBV20-1 and TRBJ2-1; TRBD2 matches at 11 bases. J lost 13 bases, V lost 0 bases, and 17 bases had no gene match. The germline gives CDR1 DFQATT, CDR2 SNEGSKA (reference sequence). The CDR3 totals 17 residues. The CDR3 loop is CSARDPPLAGGPLGQFF. The CDR3 DNA follows: TGCAGTGCTAGAGATCCCCCCTTAGCGGGAGGGCCTCTTGGACAGTTCTTC.

The V call is TRBV7-9, the J call TRBJ2-7; a possible D gene is TRBD1 (5 bases). Germline-derived CDR1 and CDR2 are SEHNR and FQNEAQ (reference sequence). V was cut by 3 bases and J by 6 bases, with 9 bases left in between. The CDR3 sequence is 12 residues long. The CDR3 spells CASSFSDSEQYF. CDR3 nucleotide sequence: TGTGCCAGCAGCTTCTCTGACAGCGAGCAGTACTTC.

This clonotype was recorded a few times. V is TRBV6-5 and J is TRBJ2-5, with D possibly TRBD1 on 6 matching bases. Germline CDR1 is MNHEY and CDR2 is SVGAGI. Trimming cost V 7 bases and J 7 bases, with 7 bases left between them. The CDR3 runs to 10 residues. This CDR3 is CASTTGTQYF. CDR3 nucleotides: TGTGCCAGCACGACAGGGACCCAGTACTTC.